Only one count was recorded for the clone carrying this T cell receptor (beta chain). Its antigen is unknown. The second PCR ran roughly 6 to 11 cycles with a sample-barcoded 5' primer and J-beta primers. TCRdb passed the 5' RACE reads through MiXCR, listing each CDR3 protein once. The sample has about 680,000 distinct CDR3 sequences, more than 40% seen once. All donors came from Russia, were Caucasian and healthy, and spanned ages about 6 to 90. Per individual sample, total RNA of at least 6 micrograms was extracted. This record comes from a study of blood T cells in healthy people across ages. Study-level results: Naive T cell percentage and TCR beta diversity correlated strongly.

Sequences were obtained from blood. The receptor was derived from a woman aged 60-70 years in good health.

Here the CDR3 reads CASSQDGTSGHTDTQYF. CDR3 sequence (DNA): TGCGCCAGCAGCCAAGATGGAACCAGCGGACACACAGATACGCAGTATTTT. The chain carries TRBV4-3 and TRBJ2-3; D assignment may be TRBD1 or TRBD2 (5 bases each). The V gene's germline CDR1 is LGHNA and CDR2 YSLEER. The CDR3 consists of 17 residues. V lost 0 bases to trimming and J lost 2 bases, with 15 bases between them.